The source of this T cell receptor (beta chain) is a study of T cells in Graves' hyperthyroidism and ophthalmopathy. This CDR3 contains 18 residues. Unmatched junction bases numbered 11, after V lost 3 bases and J lost 4 bases. Study-level findings and limits: The model made its ophthalmopathy prediction, and onset followed a median approximately 6 months later. A model of 13 V-J pairs discriminated ophthalmopathy from stable hyperthyroidism.

Ten or more counts support this clonotype. Its antigen remains unknown. The CDR3 regions of TCR beta were amplified from RNA transcripts. First-round RT-PCR of the TCR CDR3 relied on the HTBI primer set. From the multiplex PCR reads, TCRdb called clonotypes with MiXCR, one entry per CDR3 protein. The sample includes about 300,000 distinct CDR3 sequences, around a sixth of them seen just once. For Graves' hyperthyroidism to be stable, ophthalmopathy could not progress within 18 months. Uncontrolled infection, other autoimmune disease, pregnancy and lactation each barred patients from inclusion. The receptor was derived from a man aged 25 to 40 with Graves' hyperthyroidism. The chain links TRBV12-3 or TRBV12-4 to TRBJ2-1; 11 nucleotides match TRBD2. Sequenced: blood. The DNA for the CDR3 is TGTGCCAGCAGTTTGAGGGCAGGGACTAGCGGTATTTACAATGAGCAGTTCTTC. This encodes CASSLRAGTSGIYNEQFF.